This T cell receptor beta chain is from a study of CD8+ T cells in alopecia areata. Study outcomes and limitations: Only a single nonresponder existed, so baseline CD8+ expansion links stay unclear. Many expanded lesional clones persisted in scalp and blood during tofacitinib treatment.

Sequencing relied on a cDNA template that was reverse transcribed from extracted RNA. Measured with immunoSEQ multiplex PCR; TCRdb has only the in-frame clones, and not every one. The sample records some 240,000 clones, about 58% being singletons. Germline CDR1 and CDR2: GTSNPN and SVGIG (reference sequence). The CDR3 consists of 13 residues. V was cut by 0 bases and J by 4 bases, with 7 bases left in between. Concerning this clone: Its antigen is as yet unknown. Other nucleotide sequences from this sample produce the same CDR3.

Treatment here: oral pan-JAK inhibitor, 5-10 mg twice daily. The V call is TRBV30, the J call TRBJ1-5, with a weak D call TRBD1 (5 bases). This clonotype was sampled from a human donor with alopecia areata. The specimen was CD4+ T cells sorted from blood, collected at week 4, from a patient treated with tofacitinib. In nucleotides, the CDR3 is TGTGCCTGGAGTGTAGCAGGGAATCAGCCCCAGCATTTT. It is translated as CAWSVAGNQPQHF.